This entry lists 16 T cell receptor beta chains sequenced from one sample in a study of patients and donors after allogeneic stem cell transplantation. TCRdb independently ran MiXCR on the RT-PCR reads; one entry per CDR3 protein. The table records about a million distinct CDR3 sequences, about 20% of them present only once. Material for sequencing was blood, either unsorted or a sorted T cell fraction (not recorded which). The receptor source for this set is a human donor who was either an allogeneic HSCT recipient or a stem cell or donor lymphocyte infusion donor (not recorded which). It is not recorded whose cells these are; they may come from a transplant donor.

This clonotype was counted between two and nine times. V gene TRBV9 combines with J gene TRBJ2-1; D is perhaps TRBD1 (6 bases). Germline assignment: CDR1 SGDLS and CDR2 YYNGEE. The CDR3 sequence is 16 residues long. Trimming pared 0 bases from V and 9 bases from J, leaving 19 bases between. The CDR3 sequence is CASSVAVQGHMIEQFF. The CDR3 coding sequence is TGTGCCAGCAGCGTAGCGGTACAGGGTCATATGATTGAGCAGTTCTTC.

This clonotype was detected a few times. The CDR3 DNA reads TGTGCCAGCAGTCTGGCGGGGGGTTTCTCCTACGAGCAGTACTTC. Translated, it gives CASSLAGGFSYEQYF. The genes are TRBV6-1 and TRBJ2-7; 8 nucleotides agree with TRBD2. V was clipped by 5 bases and J by 0 bases; unmatched bases: 6. The CDR3 consists of 15 residues. CDR1 is MNHNS, CDR2 SASEGT, per germline.

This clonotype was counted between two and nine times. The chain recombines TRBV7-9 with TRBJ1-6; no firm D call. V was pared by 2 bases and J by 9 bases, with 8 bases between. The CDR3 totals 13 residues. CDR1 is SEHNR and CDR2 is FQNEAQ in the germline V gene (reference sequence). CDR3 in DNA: TGTGCCAGCAGCTTAAATATCGTTTCACCCCTCCACTTT. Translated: CASSLNIVSPLHF.

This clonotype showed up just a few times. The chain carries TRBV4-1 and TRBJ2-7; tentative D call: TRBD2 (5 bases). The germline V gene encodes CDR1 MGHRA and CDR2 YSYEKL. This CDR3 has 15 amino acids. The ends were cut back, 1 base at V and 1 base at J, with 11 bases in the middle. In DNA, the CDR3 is TGCGCCAGCAGCCAAGGCGAGGGAAGATCCTACGAGCAGTACTTC. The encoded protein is CASSQGEGRSYEQYF.

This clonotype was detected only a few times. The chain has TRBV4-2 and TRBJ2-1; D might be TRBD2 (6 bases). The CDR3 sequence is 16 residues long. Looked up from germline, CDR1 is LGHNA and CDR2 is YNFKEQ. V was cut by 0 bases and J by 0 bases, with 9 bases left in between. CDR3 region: CASSQEGGDSYNEQFF. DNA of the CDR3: TGTGCCAGCAGCCAAGAAGGCGGGGACTCCTACAATGAGCAGTTCTTC.

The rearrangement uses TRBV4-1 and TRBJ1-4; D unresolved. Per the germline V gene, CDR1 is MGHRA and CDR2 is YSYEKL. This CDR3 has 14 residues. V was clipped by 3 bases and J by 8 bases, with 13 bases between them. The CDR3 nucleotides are TGCGCCAGCAGCCAGAGACCCTTAGGGGAAAAACTGTTTTTT. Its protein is CASSQRPLGEKLFF.

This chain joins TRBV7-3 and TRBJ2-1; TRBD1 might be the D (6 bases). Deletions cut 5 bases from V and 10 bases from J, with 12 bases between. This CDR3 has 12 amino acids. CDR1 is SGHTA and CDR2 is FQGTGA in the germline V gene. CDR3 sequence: CASSVRGEEQFF. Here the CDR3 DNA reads TGTGCCAGCAGCGTCAGGGGTGAAGAGCAGTTCTTC.

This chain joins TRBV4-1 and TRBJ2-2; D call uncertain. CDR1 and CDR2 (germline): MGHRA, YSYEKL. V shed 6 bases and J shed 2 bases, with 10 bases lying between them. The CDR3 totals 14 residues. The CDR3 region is CASSRTDNTGELFF. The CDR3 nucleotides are TGCGCCAGCAGTCGGACGGATAACACCGGGGAGCTGTTTTTT.

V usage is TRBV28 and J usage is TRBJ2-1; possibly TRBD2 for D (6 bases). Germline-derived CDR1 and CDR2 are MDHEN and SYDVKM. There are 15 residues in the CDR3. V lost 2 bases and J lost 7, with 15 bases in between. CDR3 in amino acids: CASSLGGKGWNEQFF. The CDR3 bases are TGTGCCAGCAGTTTAGGCGGGAAGGGGTGGAATGAGCAGTTCTTC.

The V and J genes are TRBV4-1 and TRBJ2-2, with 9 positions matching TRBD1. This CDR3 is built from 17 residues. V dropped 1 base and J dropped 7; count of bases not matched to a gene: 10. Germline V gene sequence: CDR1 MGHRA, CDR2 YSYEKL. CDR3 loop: CASSQAGTGSRVGELFF. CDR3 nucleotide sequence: TGCGCCAGCAGCCAAGCCGGGACAGGGTCCCGGGTCGGGGAGCTGTTTTTT.

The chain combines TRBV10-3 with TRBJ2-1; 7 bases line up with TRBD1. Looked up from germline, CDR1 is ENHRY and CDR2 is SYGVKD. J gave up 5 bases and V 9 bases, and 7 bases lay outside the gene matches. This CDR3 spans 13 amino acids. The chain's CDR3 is CAIQGPPHNEQFF. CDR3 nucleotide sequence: TGTGCCATACAGGGGCCCCCCCACAATGAGCAGTTCTTC.

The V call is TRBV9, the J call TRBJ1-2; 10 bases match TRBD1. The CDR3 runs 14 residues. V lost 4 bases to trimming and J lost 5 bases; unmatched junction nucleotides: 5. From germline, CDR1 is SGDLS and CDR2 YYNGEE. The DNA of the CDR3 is TGTGCCAGCAGCTGGGACAGGGGTTGGTATGGCTACACCTTC. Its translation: CASSWDRGWYGYTF.

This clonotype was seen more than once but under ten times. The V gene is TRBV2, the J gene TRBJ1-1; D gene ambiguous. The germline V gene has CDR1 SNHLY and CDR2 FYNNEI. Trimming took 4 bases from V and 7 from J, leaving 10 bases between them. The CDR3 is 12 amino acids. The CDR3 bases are TGTGCCAGCAGTGGTCTGTGGGGTGAAGCTTTCTTT. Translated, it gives CASSGLWGEAFF.

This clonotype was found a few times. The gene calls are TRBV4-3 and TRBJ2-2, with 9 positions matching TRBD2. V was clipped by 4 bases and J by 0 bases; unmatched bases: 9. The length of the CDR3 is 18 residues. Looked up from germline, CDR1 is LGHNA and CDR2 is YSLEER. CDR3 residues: CASSLLAGGFANTGELFF. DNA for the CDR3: TGCGCCAGCAGCCTCTTGGCGGGGGGGTTCGCGAACACCGGGGAGCTGTTTTTT.

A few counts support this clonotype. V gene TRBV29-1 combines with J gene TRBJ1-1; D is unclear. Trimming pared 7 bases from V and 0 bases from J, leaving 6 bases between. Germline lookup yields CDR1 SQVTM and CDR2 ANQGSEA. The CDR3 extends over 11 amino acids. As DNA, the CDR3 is TGCAGCGCCACCTTGAACACTGAAGCTTTCTTT. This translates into CSATLNTEAFF. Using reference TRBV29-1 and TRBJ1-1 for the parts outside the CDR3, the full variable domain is SAVISQKPSRDICQRGTSLTIQCQVDSQVTMMFWYRQQPGQSLTLIATANQGSEATYESGFVIDKFPISRPNLTFSTLTVSNMSPEDSSIYLCSATLNTEAFFGQGTRLTVV.

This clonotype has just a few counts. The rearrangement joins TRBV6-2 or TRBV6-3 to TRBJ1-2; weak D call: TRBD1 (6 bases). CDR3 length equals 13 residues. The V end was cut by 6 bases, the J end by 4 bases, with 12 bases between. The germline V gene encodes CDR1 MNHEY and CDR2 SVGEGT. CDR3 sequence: CASSRGQVYGYTF. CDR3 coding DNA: TGTGCCAGCAGCCGGGGACAAGTCTATGGCTACACCTTC.